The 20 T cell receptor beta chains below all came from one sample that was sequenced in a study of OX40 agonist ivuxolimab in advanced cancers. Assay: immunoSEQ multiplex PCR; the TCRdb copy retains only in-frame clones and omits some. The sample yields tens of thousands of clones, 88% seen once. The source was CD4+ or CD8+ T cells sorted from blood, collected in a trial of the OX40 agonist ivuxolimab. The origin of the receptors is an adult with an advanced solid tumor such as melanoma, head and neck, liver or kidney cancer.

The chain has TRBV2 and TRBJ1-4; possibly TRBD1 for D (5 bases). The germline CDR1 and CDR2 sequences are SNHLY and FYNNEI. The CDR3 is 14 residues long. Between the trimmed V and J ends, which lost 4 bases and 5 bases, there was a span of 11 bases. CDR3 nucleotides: TGTGCCAGCAGTGGGCGAAGGGGCAATGAAAAACTGTTTTTT. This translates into CASSGRRGNEKLFF.

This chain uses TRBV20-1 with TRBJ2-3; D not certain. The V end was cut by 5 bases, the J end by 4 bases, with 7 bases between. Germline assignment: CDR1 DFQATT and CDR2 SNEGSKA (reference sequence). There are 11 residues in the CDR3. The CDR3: CSAQKADTQYF. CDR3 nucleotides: TGCAGTGCTCAAAAAGCAGATACGCAGTATTTT.

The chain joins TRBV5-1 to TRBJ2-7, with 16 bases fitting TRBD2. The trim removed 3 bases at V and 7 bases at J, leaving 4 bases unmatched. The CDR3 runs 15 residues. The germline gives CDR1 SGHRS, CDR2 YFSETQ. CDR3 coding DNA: TGCGCCAGCAGCTACGGGACTAGCGGGAGGGGGGAGCAGTACTTC. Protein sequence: CASSYGTSGRGEQYF. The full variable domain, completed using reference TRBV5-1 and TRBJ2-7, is KAGVTQTPRYLIKTRGQQVTLSCSPISGHRSVSWYQQTPGQGLQFLFEYFSETQRNKGNFPGRFSGRQFSNSRSEMNVSTLELGDSALYLCASSYGTSGRGEQYFGPGTRLTVT.

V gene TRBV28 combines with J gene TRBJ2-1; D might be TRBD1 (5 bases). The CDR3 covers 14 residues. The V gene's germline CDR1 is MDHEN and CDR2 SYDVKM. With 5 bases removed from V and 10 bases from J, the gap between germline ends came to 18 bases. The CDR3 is CASSLPLRESEQFF. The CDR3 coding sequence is TGTGCCAGCAGTCTGCCCCTCAGGGAAAGCGAGCAGTTCTTC.

The CDR3 sequence: CASSIGTSGWEQYF. The CDR3 bases are TGTGCCAGTAGTATCGGGACTAGCGGTTGGGAGCAGTACTTC. The chain has TRBV19 and TRBJ2-7; 11 positions agree with TRBD2. After removal of 3 bases from V and 7 bases from J, the junction contained 5 bases not matched to a gene. The CDR3 totals 14 residues. The germline CDR1 and CDR2 sequences are LNHDA and SQIVND (reference sequence).

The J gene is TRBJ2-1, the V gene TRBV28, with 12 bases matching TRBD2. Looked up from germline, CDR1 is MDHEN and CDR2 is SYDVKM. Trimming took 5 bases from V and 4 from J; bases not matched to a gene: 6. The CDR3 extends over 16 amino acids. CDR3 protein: CASSLPGTSGYNEQFF. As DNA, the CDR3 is TGTGCCAGCAGTCTTCCCGGGACTAGCGGGTACAATGAGCAGTTCTTC.

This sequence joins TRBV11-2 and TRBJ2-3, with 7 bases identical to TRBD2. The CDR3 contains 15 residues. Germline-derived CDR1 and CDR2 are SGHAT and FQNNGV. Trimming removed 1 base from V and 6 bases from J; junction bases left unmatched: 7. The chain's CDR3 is CASSLVTGGADTQYF. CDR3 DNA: TGTGCCAGCAGCTTAGTGACGGGAGGCGCTGATACGCAGTATTTT.

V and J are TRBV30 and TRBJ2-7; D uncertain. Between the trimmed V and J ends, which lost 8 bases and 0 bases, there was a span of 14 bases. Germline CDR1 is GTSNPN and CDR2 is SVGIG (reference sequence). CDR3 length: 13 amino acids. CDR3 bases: TGTGCCAGGGCCGGTATGAACTCCTACGAGCAGTACTTC. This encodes CARAGMNSYEQYF.

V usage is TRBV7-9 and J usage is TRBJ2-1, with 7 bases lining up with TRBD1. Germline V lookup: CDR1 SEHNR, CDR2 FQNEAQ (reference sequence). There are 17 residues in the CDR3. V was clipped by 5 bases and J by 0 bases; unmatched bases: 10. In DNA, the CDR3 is TGTGCCAGCAGCCGCGAATTGGACAGGAGCTCCTACAATGAGCAGTTCTTC. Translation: CASSRELDRSSYNEQFF. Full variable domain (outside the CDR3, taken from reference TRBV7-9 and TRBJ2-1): DTGVSQNPRHKITKRGQNVTFRCDPISEHNRLYWYRQTLGQGPEFLTYFQNEAQLEKSRLLSDRFSAERPKGSFSTLEIQRTEQGDSAMYLCASSRELDRSSYNEQFFGPGTRLTVL.

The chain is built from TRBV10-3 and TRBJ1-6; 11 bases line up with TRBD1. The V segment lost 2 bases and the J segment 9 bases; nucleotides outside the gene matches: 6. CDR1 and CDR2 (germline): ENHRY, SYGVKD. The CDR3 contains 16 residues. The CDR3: CAISETGQGAISPLHF. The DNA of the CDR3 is TGTGCCATCAGTGAGACAGGACAGGGGGCTATTTCACCCCTCCACTTT.

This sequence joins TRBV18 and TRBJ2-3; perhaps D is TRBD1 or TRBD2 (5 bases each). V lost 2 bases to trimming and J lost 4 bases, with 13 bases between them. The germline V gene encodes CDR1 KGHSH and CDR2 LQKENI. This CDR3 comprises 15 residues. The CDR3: CASSPWDAQADTQYF. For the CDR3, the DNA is TGTGCCAGCTCACCATGGGACGCACAGGCAGATACGCAGTATTTT.

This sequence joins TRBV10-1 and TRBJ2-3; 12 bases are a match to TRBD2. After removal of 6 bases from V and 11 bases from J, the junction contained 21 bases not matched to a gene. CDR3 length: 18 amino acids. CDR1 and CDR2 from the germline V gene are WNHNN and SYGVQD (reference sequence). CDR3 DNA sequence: TGCGCCAGCAGGAAATTTTTAGGACTAGCGGGACCCTTAGATGGGCAGTATTTT. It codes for CASRKFLGLAGPLDGQYF.

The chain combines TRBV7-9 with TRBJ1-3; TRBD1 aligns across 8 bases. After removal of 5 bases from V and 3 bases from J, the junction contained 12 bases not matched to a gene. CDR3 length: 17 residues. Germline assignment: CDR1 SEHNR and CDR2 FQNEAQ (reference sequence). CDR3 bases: TGTGCCAGCAGCCCCCAAGGCCAGGGGGCCAATGGAAACACCATATATTTT. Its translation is CASSPQGQGANGNTIYF.

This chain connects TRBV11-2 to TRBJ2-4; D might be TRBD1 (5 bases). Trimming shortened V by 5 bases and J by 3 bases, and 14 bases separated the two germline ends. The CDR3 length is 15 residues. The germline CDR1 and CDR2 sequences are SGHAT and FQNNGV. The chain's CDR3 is CASSPTGFGKNIQYF. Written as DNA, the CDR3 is TGTGCCAGCAGCCCTACAGGTTTCGGCAAAAACATTCAGTACTTC.

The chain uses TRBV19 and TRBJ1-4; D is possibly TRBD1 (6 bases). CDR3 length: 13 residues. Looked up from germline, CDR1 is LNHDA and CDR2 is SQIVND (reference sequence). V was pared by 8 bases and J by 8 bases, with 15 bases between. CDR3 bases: TGTGCCAGTCAGGAACAGAGGGGGGAAAAACTGTTTTTT. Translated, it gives CASQEQRGEKLFF. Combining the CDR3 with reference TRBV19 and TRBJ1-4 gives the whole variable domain DGGITQSPKYLFRKEGQNVTLSCEQNLNHDAMYWYRQDPGQGLRLIYYSQIVNDFQKGDIAEGYSVSREKKESFPLTVTSAQKNPTAFYLCASQEQRGEKLFFGSGTQLSVL.

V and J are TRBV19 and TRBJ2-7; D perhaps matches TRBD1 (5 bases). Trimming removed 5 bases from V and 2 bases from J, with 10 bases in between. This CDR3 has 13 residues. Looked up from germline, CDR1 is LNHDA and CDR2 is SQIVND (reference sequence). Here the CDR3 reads CASSAPTAYEQYF. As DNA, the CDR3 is TGTGCCAGTAGTGCTCCGACAGCCTACGAGCAGTACTTC.

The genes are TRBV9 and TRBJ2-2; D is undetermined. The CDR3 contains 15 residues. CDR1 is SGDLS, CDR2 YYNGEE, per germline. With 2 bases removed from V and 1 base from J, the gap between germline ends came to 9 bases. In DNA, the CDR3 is TGTGCCAGCAGCGTTGGTCACCTGAACACCGGGGAGCTGTTTTTT. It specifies CASSVGHLNTGELFF.

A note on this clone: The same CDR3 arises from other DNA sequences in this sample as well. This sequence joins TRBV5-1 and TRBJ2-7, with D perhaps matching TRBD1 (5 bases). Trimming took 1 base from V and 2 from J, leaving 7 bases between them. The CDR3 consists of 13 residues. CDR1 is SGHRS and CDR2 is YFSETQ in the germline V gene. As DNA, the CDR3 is TGCGCCAGCAGCTTGCAGGACACCTACGAGCAGTACTTC. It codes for CASSLQDTYEQYF.

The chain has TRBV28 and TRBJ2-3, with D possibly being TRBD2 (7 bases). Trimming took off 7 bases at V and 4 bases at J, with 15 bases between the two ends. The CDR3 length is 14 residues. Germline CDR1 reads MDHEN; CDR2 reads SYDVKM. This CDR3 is CASTKGGLPDTQYF. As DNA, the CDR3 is TGTGCCAGCACCAAGGGGGGGCTCCCAGATACGCAGTATTTT.

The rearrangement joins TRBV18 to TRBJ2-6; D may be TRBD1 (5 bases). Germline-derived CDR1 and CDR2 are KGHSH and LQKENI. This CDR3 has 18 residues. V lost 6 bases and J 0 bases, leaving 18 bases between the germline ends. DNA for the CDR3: TGTGCCAGCTCCCTCACCGGTACAGGCGCCTCTGGGGCCAACGTCCTGACTTTC. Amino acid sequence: CASSLTGTGASGANVLTF. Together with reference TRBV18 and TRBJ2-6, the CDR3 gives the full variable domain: NAGVMQNPRHLVRRRGQEARLRCSPMKGHSHVYWYRQLPEEGLKFMVYLQKENIIDESGMPKERFSAEFPKEGPSILRIQQVVRGDSAAYFCASSLTGTGASGANVLTFGAGSRLTVL.